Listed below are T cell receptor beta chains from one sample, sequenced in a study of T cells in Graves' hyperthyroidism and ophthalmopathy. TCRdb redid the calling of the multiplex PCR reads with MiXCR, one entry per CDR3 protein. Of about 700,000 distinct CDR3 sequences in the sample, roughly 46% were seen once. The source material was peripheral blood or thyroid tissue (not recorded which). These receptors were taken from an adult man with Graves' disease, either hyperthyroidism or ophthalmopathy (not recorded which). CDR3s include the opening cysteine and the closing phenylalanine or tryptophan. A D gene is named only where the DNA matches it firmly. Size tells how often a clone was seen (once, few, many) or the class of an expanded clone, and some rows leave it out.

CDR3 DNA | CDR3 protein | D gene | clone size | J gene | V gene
TGCAGTGCTTCCGGGACTAGCGGGAGGGCTGGGGAGCAGTACTTC | CSASGTSGRAGEQYF | TRBD2 | few | TRBJ2-7 | TRBV20-1
TGTGCCATCAGTGAGACGGGACGGAACGGTGAAGCTTTCTTT | CAISETGRNGEAFF | NA | NA | TRBJ1-1 | TRBV10-3
TGTGCCAGCAGCACGAGGGGGATAGGGAACTATGGCTACACCTTC | CASSTRGIGNYGYTF | NA | few | TRBJ1-2 | TRBV7-9
TGTGCCAGCAGTTCGGGAACTAGCGTGCAAGAGACCCAGTACTTC | CASSSGTSVQETQYF | TRBD2 | many | TRBJ2-5 | TRBV7-9
TGTGCCAGCAGCCCAACAGGGGGTAATCAGCCCCAGTACTTC | CASSPTGGNQPQYF | TRBD1 | NA | TRBJ2-5 | TRBV11-2
TGCAGCATGACGGTCGTGGGGAATGAGCAGTTCTTC | CSMTVVGNEQFF | NA | NA | TRBJ2-1 | TRBV29-1
TGTGCCAGCAGCTTAGGACCGGGACAGGGTGCAACTAATGAAAAACTGTTTTTT | CASSLGPGQGATNEKLFF | TRBD1 | NA | TRBJ1-4 | TRBV7-9
TGTGCCACCAGTGAACCCGCCGGCGCTATTAAAGGCTACACCTTC | CATSEPAGAIKGYTF | NA | NA | TRBJ1-2 | TRBV24-1
TGTGCCAGCAGCTCCGGACAGGAGAAGTACGAGCAGTACTTC | CASSSGQEKYEQYF | TRBD1 | NA | TRBJ2-7 | TRBV7-9
TGCAGCGTTGAAGAGGGTCAAGGCTCCTACGAGCAGTACTTC | CSVEEGQGSYEQYF | NA | many | TRBJ2-7 | TRBV29-1
TGTGCCAGCAGCTTAGTGAGGAGGGACTACGAGCAGTACTTC | CASSLVRRDYEQYF | NA | once | TRBJ2-7 | TRBV7-2
TGTGCCAGCAGCTTCGCCGTTGGGGGCTTGAACACTGAAGCTTTCTTT | CASSFAVGGLNTEAFF | NA | few | TRBJ1-1 | TRBV7-2
TGTGCCTGCAGCTTAGCGTGGGGGTCTTCACAGGAGACCCAGTGCTTC | CACSLAWGSSQETQCF | NA | NA | TRBJ2-5 | TRBV7-8
TGTGCCAGCAGCCGGGAGACAGGGACCGGAGAGACCCAGTACTTC | CASSRETGTGETQYF | NA | NA | TRBJ2-5 | TRBV2
TGCAGTGCTAGATCCCATCTAGCGGGGACCTACGAGCAGTACTTC | CSARSHLAGTYEQYF | TRBD2 | NA | TRBJ2-7 | TRBV20-1
TGTGCCATCAGTGTGGACAGGGTGAGGAATTCACCCCTCCACTTT | CAISVDRVRNSPLHF | TRBD1 | many | TRBJ1-6 | TRBV10-3
TGTGCCAGCAGACTTGGACAGATGAACACCGGGGAGCTGTTTTTT | CASRLGQMNTGELFF | NA | NA | TRBJ2-2 | TRBV6-5